A selection of T cell receptor beta chains follows, all from one sample in a study of blood T cells in healthy people across ages. Each CDR3 protein gets one entry after TCRdb re-called the 5' RACE reads with MiXCR. The data show over 1,500,000 distinct CDR3 sequences, about two fifths seen once. Sequencing was done on a sample of blood. The receptors here all came from a human donor in good health. Each CDR3 is given with its conserved first and last residue. A D gene is named only where the DNA matches it firmly. Size is stated for part of the rows, as once, few or many counts, or as a class when the clone is expanded.

d_call: TRBD1
clone_size: few
v_call: TRBV29-1
j_call: TRBJ1-2
cdr3_aa: CSVGGQGLYGYTF
cdr3_nt: TGCAGCGTGGGAGGACAGGGACTCTATGGCTACACCTTC

d_call: NA
clone_size: NA
v_call: TRBV5-1
j_call: TRBJ2-6
cdr3_aa: CASSSMAGSGANVLTF
cdr3_nt: TGCGCCAGCAGCTCTATGGCCGGATCCGGGGCCAACGTCCTGACTTTC

d_call: NA
clone_size: NA
v_call: TRBV5-1
j_call: TRBJ1-2
cdr3_aa: CASSPKRGIDNYGYTF
cdr3_nt: TGCGCCAGCAGCCCAAAAAGGGGAATAGATAACTATGGCTACACCTTC

d_call: NA
clone_size: NA
v_call: TRBV6-1
j_call: TRBJ2-7
cdr3_aa: CASSQITGTGAYEQYF
cdr3_nt: TGTGCCAGCAGTCAAATCACCGGGACTGGGGCCTACGAGCAGTACTTC

d_call: TRBD1
clone_size: few
v_call: TRBV20-1
j_call: TRBJ1-2
cdr3_aa: CSVWGQGVDYGYTF
cdr3_nt: TGCAGTGTTTGGGGTCAGGGGGTCGACTATGGCTACACCTTC

d_call: NA
clone_size: NA
v_call: TRBV11-3
j_call: TRBJ2-3
cdr3_aa: CASSWRQATQYF
cdr3_nt: TGTGCCAGCAGCTGGAGGCAGGCAACGCAGTATTTT

d_call: NA
clone_size: NA
v_call: TRBV7-9
j_call: TRBJ1-2
cdr3_aa: CASSLGGIGYGYTF
cdr3_nt: TGTGCCAGCAGCTTGGGGGGGATAGGATATGGCTACACCTTC

d_call: NA
clone_size: few
v_call: TRBV20-1
j_call: TRBJ1-1
cdr3_aa: CSARDMGTNTEAFF
cdr3_nt: TGCAGTGCTAGAGATATGGGGACGAACACTGAAGCTTTCTTT

d_call: NA
clone_size: NA
v_call: TRBV6-6
j_call: TRBJ1-2
cdr3_aa: CASSFQYYGYTF
cdr3_nt: TGTGCCAGCAGTTTCCAGTACTATGGCTACACCTTC

d_call: NA
clone_size: few
v_call: TRBV29-1
j_call: TRBJ1-2
cdr3_aa: CSVEGGGRVSGYTF
cdr3_nt: TGCAGCGTTGAGGGAGGAGGCAGGGTTTCTGGCTACACCTTC

d_call: NA
clone_size: NA
v_call: TRBV4-2
j_call: TRBJ2-5
cdr3_aa: CASSQSNRQETQYF
cdr3_nt: TGTGCCAGCAGCCAATCTAACAGACAAGAGACCCAGTACTTC

d_call: NA
clone_size: NA
v_call: TRBV6-2/TRBV6-3
j_call: TRBJ2-5
cdr3_aa: CASSDRFRQETQYF
cdr3_nt: TGTGCCAGCAGCGACAGGTTTAGACAAGAGACCCAGTACTTC

d_call: NA
clone_size: once
v_call: TRBV20-1
j_call: TRBJ1-6
cdr3_aa: CSASRGVSYNSPLHF
cdr3_nt: TGCAGTGCTTCTCGGGGGGTTTCCTATAATTCACCCCTCCACTTT

d_call: TRBD2
clone_size: NA
v_call: TRBV7-9
j_call: TRBJ2-1
cdr3_aa: CASSFATSGIYNEQFF
cdr3_nt: TGCGCCAGCAGCTTCGCGACTAGCGGGATCTACAATGAGCAGTTCTTC

d_call: NA
clone_size: NA
v_call: TRBV6-1
j_call: TRBJ2-7
cdr3_aa: CASTASMEAQYF
cdr3_nt: TGTGCCAGCACGGCTAGCATGGAGGCCCAGTACTTC

d_call: NA
clone_size: NA
v_call: TRBV29-1
j_call: TRBJ2-1
cdr3_aa: CSVFGLSYNGQFF
cdr3_nt: TGCAGCGTTTTCGGCCTTTCCTACAATGGGCAGTTCTTC

d_call: NA
clone_size: NA
v_call: TRBV9
j_call: TRBJ2-7
cdr3_aa: CASSFHRFPYEQYF
cdr3_nt: TGTGCCAGCAGCTTTCACAGGTTCCCCTACGAGCAGTACTTC

d_call: NA
clone_size: few
v_call: TRBV7-2
j_call: TRBJ1-2
cdr3_aa: CASTLGAARGYTF
cdr3_nt: TGTGCCAGCACCCTGGGAGCGGCACGTGGCTACACCTTC

d_call: NA
clone_size: NA
v_call: TRBV14
j_call: TRBJ1-2
cdr3_aa: CASSLYTGPSYGYTF
cdr3_nt: TGTGCCAGCAGCCTTTATACCGGGCCAAGCTATGGCTACACCTTC

d_call: NA
clone_size: NA
v_call: TRBV28
j_call: TRBJ2-7
cdr3_aa: CASSCPGHQTYEQYF
cdr3_nt: TGTGCCAGCAGTTGTCCGGGACACCAGACCTACGAGCAGTACTTC

d_call: NA
clone_size: NA
v_call: TRBV7-9
j_call: TRBJ2-3
cdr3_aa: CASSYPGPTTDTQYF
cdr3_nt: TGTGCCAGCAGCTATCCGGGACCGACAACAGATACGCAGTATTTT

d_call: NA
clone_size: NA
v_call: TRBV20-1
j_call: TRBJ2-7
cdr3_aa: CSASGGYSYEQYF
cdr3_nt: TGCAGTGCTAGCGGCGGTTACTCCTACGAGCAGTACTTC

d_call: NA
clone_size: many
v_call: TRBV7-9
j_call: TRBJ2-3
cdr3_aa: CASSLRQASTDTQYF
cdr3_nt: TGTGCCAGCAGCTTGAGGCAGGCGAGCACAGATACGCAGTATTTT

d_call: TRBD1
clone_size: NA
v_call: TRBV27
j_call: TRBJ2-3
cdr3_aa: CASSSSTGVVADTQYF
cdr3_nt: TGTGCCAGCAGTTCCTCGACAGGGGTGGTTGCAGATACGCAGTATTTT

d_call: TRBD1
clone_size: NA
v_call: TRBV28
j_call: TRBJ1-2
cdr3_aa: CASNGQGDNYGYTF
cdr3_nt: TGTGCCAGCAACGGACAGGGTGATAACTATGGCTACACCTTC

d_call: TRBD1
clone_size: NA
v_call: TRBV4-1
j_call: TRBJ1-2
cdr3_aa: CASSLVGQATYGYTF
cdr3_nt: TGCGCCAGCAGCCTCGTGGGACAGGCGACCTATGGCTACACCTTC

d_call: NA
clone_size: NA
v_call: TRBV5-6
j_call: TRBJ1-5
cdr3_aa: CASSLGYRQFNQPQHF
cdr3_nt: TGTGCCAGCAGCTTAGGGTACCGTCAATTCAATCAGCCCCAGCATTTT

d_call: NA
clone_size: NA
v_call: TRBV12-3/TRBV12-4
j_call: TRBJ2-4
cdr3_aa: CASSSRSGELAKNIQYF
cdr3_nt: TGTGCCAGCAGTTCCCGGTCAGGGGAATTAGCCAAAAACATTCAGTACTTC

d_call: NA
clone_size: few
v_call: TRBV20-1
j_call: TRBJ2-7
cdr3_aa: CSADGRFGTYEQYF
cdr3_nt: TGCAGTGCTGATGGACGATTTGGGACTTACGAGCAGTACTTC

d_call: TRBD1
clone_size: NA
v_call: TRBV12-3/TRBV12-4
j_call: TRBJ1-5
cdr3_aa: CASSFQGGKSNQPQHF
cdr3_nt: TGTGCCAGCAGTTTTCAAGGGGGCAAGAGCAATCAGCCCCAGCATTTT

d_call: NA
clone_size: NA
v_call: TRBV6-5
j_call: TRBJ2-1
cdr3_aa: CASSRGTSPHEQFF
cdr3_nt: TGTGCCAGCAGTAGGGGGACATCGCCCCACGAGCAGTTCTTC

d_call: NA
clone_size: NA
v_call: TRBV7-9
j_call: TRBJ1-2
cdr3_aa: CASSTMTALNYDYTF
cdr3_nt: TGTGCCAGCAGCACAATGACAGCGCTCAACTATGACTACACCTTC

d_call: NA
clone_size: NA
v_call: TRBV12-3/TRBV12-4
j_call: TRBJ1-2
cdr3_aa: CASSLTQWGYTF
cdr3_nt: TGTGCCAGCAGTTTAACACAGTGGGGCTACACCTTC

d_call: TRBD2
clone_size: NA
v_call: TRBV10-3
j_call: TRBJ2-3
cdr3_aa: CAISKSASGFTDTQYF
cdr3_nt: TGTGCCATCAGTAAGTCGGCTAGCGGCTTCACAGATACGCAGTATTTT

d_call: NA
clone_size: many
v_call: TRBV5-5
j_call: TRBJ2-7
cdr3_aa: CASSFVDYEQYF
cdr3_nt: TGTGCCAGCAGTTTTGTGGATTACGAGCAGTACTTC

d_call: NA
clone_size: NA
v_call: TRBV5-1
j_call: TRBJ2-7
cdr3_aa: CASSQLQSGIREQYF
cdr3_nt: TGCGCCAGCAGCCAACTTCAGTCCGGGATCCGCGAGCAGTACTTC

d_call: NA
clone_size: few
v_call: TRBV6-5
j_call: TRBJ1-1
cdr3_aa: CASFRYTEAFF
cdr3_nt: TGTGCCAGTTTCAGGTACACTGAAGCTTTCTTT

d_call: NA
clone_size: few
v_call: TRBV4-1
j_call: TRBJ1-4
cdr3_aa: CASSQDMGPRKLFF
cdr3_nt: TGCGCCAGCAGCCAAGATATGGGCCCCCGCAAACTGTTTTTT